The sequence of this T cell receptor (beta chain) was determined in a study of control samples from healthy donors and cancer patients. The CDR3 is made up of 16 amino acids. CDR1 and CDR2 (germline): ENHRY, SYGVKD. Trimming cost V 3 bases and J 2 bases, with 16 bases left between them. The assay was immunoSEQ multiplex PCR, and TCRdb's table has in-frame clones only and misses some. The sample lists approximately 100,000 clones; roughly nine tenths were seen once. Sequenced sample: blood. This sequence was found in a man aged 25 to 40 in good health. The chain recombines TRBV10-3 with TRBJ1-2; maybe TRBD1 (6 bases). CDR3 coding DNA: TGTGCCATCAGTGACCAACAGGGTTCGGGAAACTATGGCTACACCTTC. Residues: CAISDQQGSGNYGYTF.